This T cell receptor beta chain is drawn from a study of identical twins. MiXCR, run by TCRdb on the 5' RACE reads, gives a single entry per CDR3 protein. The data hold around 1.7 million distinct CDR3 sequences, with more than 30% observed a single time. This clonotype occurred many times. This CDR3 contains 11 residues. Germline V gene data show CDR1 as SGHTA and CDR2 as FQGNSA. The ends were cut back, 4 bases at V and 6 bases at J, with 7 bases in the middle. Sequenced sample: cord blood. The clonotype originates from a newborn girl in good health. The chain is built from TRBV7-2 and TRBJ2-7; D gene uncertain. CDR3 region: CASSSLREQYF. The CDR3 nucleotides read TGTGCCAGCAGCTCGCTTCGCGAGCAGTACTTC.